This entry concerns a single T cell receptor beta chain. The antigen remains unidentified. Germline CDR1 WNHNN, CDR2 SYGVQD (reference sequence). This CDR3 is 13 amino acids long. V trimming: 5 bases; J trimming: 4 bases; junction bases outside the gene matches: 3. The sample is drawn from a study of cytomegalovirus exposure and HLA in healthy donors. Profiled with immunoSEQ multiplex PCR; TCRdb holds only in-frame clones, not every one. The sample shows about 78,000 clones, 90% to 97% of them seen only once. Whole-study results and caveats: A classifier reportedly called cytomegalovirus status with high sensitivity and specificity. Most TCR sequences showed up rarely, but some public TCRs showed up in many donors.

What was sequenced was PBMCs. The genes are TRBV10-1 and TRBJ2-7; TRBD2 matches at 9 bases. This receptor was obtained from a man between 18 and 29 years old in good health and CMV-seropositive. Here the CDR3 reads CASSLAGNYEQYF. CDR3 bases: TGCGCCAGCAGTCTAGCGGGGAATTACGAGCAGTACTTC.